This TCR beta chain came from a study of vaccination effects on CD4 cells after COVID-19. Study-wide points: Healthy vaccine recipients' vaccine-induced clones were almost all SARS-CoV-2 mono-reactive. Small numbers of convalescent patients limited the study. It also lacked early post-infection timepoints.

On this clone itself: Its antigen is still unknown.

Generated by immunoSEQ multiplex PCR, the TCRdb table keeps only in-frame clones and is missing some. The table lists 25,000 to 30,000 clones, approximately 72% of them singletons. This CDR3 comprises 15 residues. The ends were cut back, 1 base at V and 4 bases at J, with 10 bases in the middle. The germline V gene encodes CDR1 MDHEN and CDR2 SYDVKM. Sequencing was preceded by expansion of antigen-specific CD4+ T cells with viral peptide pools in the ViraFEST assay. Culture lasted around eleven days before CD4+ T cell isolation. Nucleocapsid antibodies were negative in the vaccine recipients, who had never had SARS-CoV-2 infection. In the cultures, half the medium was exchanged for IL-2 medium on days 3 and 7.

The J gene is TRBJ2-2, the V gene TRBV28; possible D gene TRBD1, 6 bases. This material consisted of CD4+ T cells from PBMCs cultured with SARS-CoV-2 spike peptides, taken before COVID-19 vaccination. The clonotype was recovered from a human donor who received a COVID-19 vaccine. The CDR3 bases are TGTGCCAGCAGTTTATTAAGGGGGACCACCGGGGAGCTGTTTTTT. Its protein is CASSLLRGTTGELFF.